The next 5 T cell receptor beta chains were all read from a single sample in a study of Ad26.COV2.S vaccination and SARS-CoV-2 variants. Measured with immunoSEQ multiplex PCR; TCRdb has only the in-frame clones, and not every one. This table has around 340,000 clones, 75% to 90% appearing once. Treatment denoted: some 19 received Ad26.COV2.S at low or high dose, single or two shots; about 5 received placebo; per-sample allocation not given. The samples were gathered on day 63 after the first injection of vaccine or placebo. Sequences were derived from peripheral blood, sampled in a trial of Ad26.COV2.S vaccine versus placebo. The receptors derive from a person aged 18-60 years who received the Ad26.COV2.S COVID-19 vaccine or a placebo.

This rearrangement joins TRBV3-1 (or the pseudogene TRBV3-2) to TRBJ2-1, with no clear D. The V end was cut by 2 bases, the J end by 5 bases, with 7 bases between. The germline gives CDR1 LGHDT, CDR2 YNNKEL (reference sequence). The CDR3 length is 13 residues. The DNA for the CDR3 is TGTGCCAGCAGCCAAAATCCAGACAATGAGCAGTTCTTC. This gives the protein CASSQNPDNEQFF.

The chain has TRBV18 and TRBJ2-2; 9 bases agree with TRBD1. Germline lookup yields CDR1 KGHSH and CDR2 LQKENI. Unmatched junction bases numbered 3, after V lost 4 bases and J lost 3 bases. CDR3 length: 15 amino acids. CDR3 protein: CASSQQGAHTGELFF. CDR3 DNA sequence: TGTGCCAGCTCACAACAGGGGGCTCACACCGGGGAGCTGTTTTTT.

V is TRBV5-8 and J is TRBJ2-7; 7 bases line up with TRBD1. Germline CDR1 and CDR2: SGHTS and YDEGEE. The CDR3 totals 14 residues. Unmatched junction bases numbered 11, after V lost 5 bases and J lost 6 bases. This chain's CDR3 is CASSLRDSRIEQYF. DNA of the CDR3: TGTGCCAGCAGTCTACGGGACAGTCGGATCGAGCAGTACTTC.

V and J are TRBV9 and TRBJ2-2, with 7 bases matching TRBD1. CDR1 and CDR2 from the germline V gene are SGDLS and YYNGEE. This CDR3 has 14 amino acids. The junction had 4 bases not matched to a gene; V was cut back by 1 base and J by 7 bases. CDR3 protein: CASSVTGDGGELFF. CDR3 sequence (DNA): TGTGCCAGCAGCGTAACAGGGGACGGCGGGGAGCTGTTTTTT.

The chain joins TRBV9 to TRBJ1-3; D unresolved. This CDR3 has 15 amino acids. Germline loops: CDR1 SGDLS, CDR2 YYNGEE. Trimming stripped 0 bases from V and 4 bases from J, with 11 bases between. CDR3 sequence reads: CASSVEVVGGNTIYF. DNA for the CDR3: TGTGCCAGCAGCGTAGAAGTGGTCGGAGGAAACACCATATATTTT.